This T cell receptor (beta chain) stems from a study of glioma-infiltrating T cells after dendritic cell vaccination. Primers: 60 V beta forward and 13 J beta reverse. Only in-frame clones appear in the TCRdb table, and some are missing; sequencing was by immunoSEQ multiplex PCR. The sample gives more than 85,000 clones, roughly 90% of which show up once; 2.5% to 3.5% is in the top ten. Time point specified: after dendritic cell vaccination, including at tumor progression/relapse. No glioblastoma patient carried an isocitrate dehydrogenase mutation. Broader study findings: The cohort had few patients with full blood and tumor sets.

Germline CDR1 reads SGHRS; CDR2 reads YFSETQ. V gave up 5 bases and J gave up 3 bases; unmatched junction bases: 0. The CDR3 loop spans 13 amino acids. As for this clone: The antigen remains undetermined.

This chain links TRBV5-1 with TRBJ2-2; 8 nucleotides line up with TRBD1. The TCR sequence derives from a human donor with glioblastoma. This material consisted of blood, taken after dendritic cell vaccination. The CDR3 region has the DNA TGCGCCAGCAGGGACAGGGACACCGGGGAGCTGTTTTTT. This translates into CASRDRDTGELFF. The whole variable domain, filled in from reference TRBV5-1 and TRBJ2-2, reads KAGVTQTPRYLIKTRGQQVTLSCSPISGHRSVSWYQQTPGQGLQFLFEYFSETQRNKGNFPGRFSGRQFSNSRSEMNVSTLELGDSALYLCASRDRDTGELFFGEGSRLTVL.